A selection of T cell receptor beta chains follows, all from one sample in a study of T cells in Graves' hyperthyroidism and ophthalmopathy. TCRdb re-called the multiplex PCR reads through MiXCR, storing one row per CDR3 protein. The table has roughly 500,000 distinct CDR3 sequences, approximately 44% seen once; the top ten hold 15% to 20%. Sequencing was performed on peripheral blood or thyroid tissue (not recorded which). The origin of the receptors is an adult woman with Graves' disease, either hyperthyroidism or ophthalmopathy (not recorded which). CDR3s leave out the opening cysteine and the closing phenylalanine or tryptophan. The order of the fields is V gene, clone size, J gene, CDR3 protein. A row's size may be missing; if present it is once, few, many or a size class.

TRBV20-1	.	TRBJ2-3	SASSPSTDTQY
TRBV15	.	TRBJ2-7	ATEGGTDSGEQY
TRBV20-1	.	TRBJ2-7	SAPSGAGGNEQY
TRBV25-1	many	TRBJ1-2	ASSQGLKGYT
TRBV29-1	many	TRBJ1-1	SVRTGPNTEAF
TRBV11-2	.	TRBJ1-1	ASRTGVEAF
TRBV30	.	TRBJ2-2	AWTPESGELF
TRBV12-3/TRBV12-4	.	TRBJ1-5	ASSSAPVSNQPQH
TRBV15	.	TRBJ2-5	ATSRDIGSQETQY
TRBV20-1	once	TRBJ1-1	SAPTGGGDTEAF
TRBV6-2/TRBV6-3	many	TRBJ2-5	ASSYSMASGKKKTQY
TRBV29-1	.	TRBJ1-1	SVKTASQNTEAF
TRBV11-2	.	TRBJ2-7	AAWFPGAHEQY
TRBV5-5	many	TRBJ1-4	ASSFSGDEKLF
TRBV10-3	.	TRBJ1-6	AISNRVDSPLH
TRBV27	few	TRBJ1-2	ASSPHPSTYGYT
TRBV27	few	TRBJ2-7	ASGLRTGFLGEQY
TRBV28	.	TRBJ1-2	ASSVWEYGYT
TRBV2	many	TRBJ1-1	ASSDRGGGRTEAF
TRBV15	few	TRBJ1-5	ATSRDRQDNQPQH
TRBV7-6	.	TRBJ1-6	ASSLKGPYNSPLH
TRBV6-1	.	TRBJ1-6	ASSETGLLNSPLH
TRBV7-2	.	TRBJ1-6	ASSLLQGYHLH
TRBV10-3	few	TRBJ1-1	AISESRVIGTEAF
TRBV20-1	.	TRBJ1-6	SATGGVWDSPLH
TRBV5-1	.	TRBJ2-3	ASNVGTSTQY
TRBV7-2	many	TRBJ1-1	ASSLAPTGGTNTEAF
TRBV10-1	.	TRBJ2-7	ASSEGLAETGEQY
TRBV10-3	few	TRBJ2-6	AISDHSGANVLT
TRBV7-9	many	TRBJ1-2	ASSFPLTGGSVGYT
TRBV5-6	many	TRBJ2-7	ASSLITGAEQY
TRBV4-1	.	TRBJ2-5	ASSQPGKETQY
TRBV29-1	.	TRBJ2-5	SVLRGGGTQY
TRBV11-1	.	TRBJ2-7	ASSPPPRQGAYEQY
TRBV29-1	many	TRBJ1-2	SVDPESYGYT
TRBV10-3	many	TRBJ1-3	AISSVQGLSGNTIY